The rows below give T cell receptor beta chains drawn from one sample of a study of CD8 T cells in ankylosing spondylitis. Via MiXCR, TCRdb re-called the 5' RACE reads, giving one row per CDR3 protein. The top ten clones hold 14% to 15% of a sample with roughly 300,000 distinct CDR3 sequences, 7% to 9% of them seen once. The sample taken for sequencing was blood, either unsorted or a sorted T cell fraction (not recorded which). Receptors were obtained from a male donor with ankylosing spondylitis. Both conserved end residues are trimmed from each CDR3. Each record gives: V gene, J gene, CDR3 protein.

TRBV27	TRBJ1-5	ASSVNQPQH
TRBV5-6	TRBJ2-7	ASSPHGHEQY
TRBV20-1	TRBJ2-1	SAAGDTYNEQF
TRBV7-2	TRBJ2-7	ASSPDYALSYEQY
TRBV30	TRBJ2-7	AWNPSATPYEQY
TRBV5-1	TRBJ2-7	ASRATSGPYEQY
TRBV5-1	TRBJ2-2	ASSVGQGPDTGELF
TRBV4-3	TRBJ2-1	ASSQDPRNNEQF
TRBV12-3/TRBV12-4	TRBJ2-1	ASSLVAASRNIYNEQF
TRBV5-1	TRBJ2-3	ASSLVGDPPTDTQY
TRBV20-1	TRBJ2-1	SANRGGGWNEQF
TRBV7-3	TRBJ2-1	ASSSPGLAGISENEQF
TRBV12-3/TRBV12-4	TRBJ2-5	ASSSSLGETQY
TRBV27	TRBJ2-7	ASSPGVRFNYEQY
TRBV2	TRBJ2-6	ASTTENSGANVLT
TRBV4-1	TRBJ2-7	ASSHPGQGDYEQY
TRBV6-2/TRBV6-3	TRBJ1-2	ASSKQMNYGYT
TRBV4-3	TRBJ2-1	ASSQGTSGNSEQF
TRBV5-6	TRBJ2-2	ASRRGQLTGELF
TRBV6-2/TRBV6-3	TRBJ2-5	ASSSSKRTQY
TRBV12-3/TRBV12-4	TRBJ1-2	ASSSRQGGNYGYT
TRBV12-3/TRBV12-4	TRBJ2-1	ASSFRAGGWF
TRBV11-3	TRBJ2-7	ASRQQGAYEQY
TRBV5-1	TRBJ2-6	ASSLPGASGANVLT
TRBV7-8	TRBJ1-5	ASSPTRAGNQPQH
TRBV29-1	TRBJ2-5	SGSAGGRETQY
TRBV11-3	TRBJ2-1	ASSNQGASYNEQF
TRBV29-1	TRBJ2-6	SVRGGGANVLT
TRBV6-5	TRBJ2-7	ASSYLGSGGYEQY
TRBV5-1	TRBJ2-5	ASSLEPGLAGPETQY
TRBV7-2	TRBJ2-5	ASSLSPSQETQY
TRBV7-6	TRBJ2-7	ASRAGTGVGEQY
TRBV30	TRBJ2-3	AWTPPAGDTDTQY
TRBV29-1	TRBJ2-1	SVSSSRDLNEQF
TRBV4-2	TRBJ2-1	ASSMVDEQF
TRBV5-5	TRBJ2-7	ASSPRLAAVSEQY
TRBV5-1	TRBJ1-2	ASSLSPGQGSGYT
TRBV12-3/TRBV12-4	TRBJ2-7	ASSSARAQY
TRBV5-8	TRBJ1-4	ASSLGVQGNEKLF
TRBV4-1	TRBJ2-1	ASSQHPDEQF
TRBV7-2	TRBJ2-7	ASSLGTVRSYEQY